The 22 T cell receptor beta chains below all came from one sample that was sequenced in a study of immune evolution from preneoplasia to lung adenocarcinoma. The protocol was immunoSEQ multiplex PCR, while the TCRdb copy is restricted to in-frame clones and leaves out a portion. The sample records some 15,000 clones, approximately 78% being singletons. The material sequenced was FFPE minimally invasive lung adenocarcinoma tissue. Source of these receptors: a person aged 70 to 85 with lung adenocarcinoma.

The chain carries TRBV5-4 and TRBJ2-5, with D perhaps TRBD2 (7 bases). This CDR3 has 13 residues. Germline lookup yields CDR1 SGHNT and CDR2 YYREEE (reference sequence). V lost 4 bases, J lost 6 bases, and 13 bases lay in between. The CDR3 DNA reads TGTGCCAGCAGCGGGGGGGCCACAAAGACCCAGTACTTC. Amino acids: CASSGGATKTQYF.

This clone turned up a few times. CDR3 nucleotides: TGTGCCAGCAGTAGGTTACAGGGTAATCAGCCCCAGCATTTT. Residues: CASSRLQGNQPQHF. This chain uses TRBV6-5 with TRBJ1-5; a weak D match, TRBD1 (6 bases). Germline CDR1 and CDR2: MNHEY and SVGAGI. Trimming pared 5 bases from V and 4 bases from J, leaving 12 bases between. The CDR3 runs 14 residues.

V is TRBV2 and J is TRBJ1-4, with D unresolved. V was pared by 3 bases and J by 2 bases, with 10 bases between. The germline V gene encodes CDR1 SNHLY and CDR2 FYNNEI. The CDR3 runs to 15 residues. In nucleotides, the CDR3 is TGTGCCAGCAGTGATTTCGCCGGTACTAATGAAAAACTGTTTTTT. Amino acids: CASSDFAGTNEKLFF.

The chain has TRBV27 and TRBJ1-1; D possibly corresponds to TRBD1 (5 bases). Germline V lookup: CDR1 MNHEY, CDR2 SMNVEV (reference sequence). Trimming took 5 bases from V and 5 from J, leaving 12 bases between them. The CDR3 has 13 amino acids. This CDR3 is CASSPREGTEAFF. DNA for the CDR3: TGTGCCAGCAGTCCCCGGGAGGGGACTGAAGCTTTCTTT.

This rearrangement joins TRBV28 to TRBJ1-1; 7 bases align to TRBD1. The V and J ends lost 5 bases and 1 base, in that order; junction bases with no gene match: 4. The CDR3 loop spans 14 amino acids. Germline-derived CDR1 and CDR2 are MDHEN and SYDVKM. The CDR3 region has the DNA TGTGCCAGCAGTACAGGGGCAGAGAACACTGAAGCTTTCTTT. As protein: CASSTGAENTEAFF.

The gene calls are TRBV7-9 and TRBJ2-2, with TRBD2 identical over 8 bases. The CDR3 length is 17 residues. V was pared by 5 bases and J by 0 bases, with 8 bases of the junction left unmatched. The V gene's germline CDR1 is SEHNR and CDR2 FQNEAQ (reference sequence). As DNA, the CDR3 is TGTGCCAGCAGCGGAAACCGGGAGGGAACGAACACCGGGGAGCTGTTTTTT. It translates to CASSGNREGTNTGELFF.

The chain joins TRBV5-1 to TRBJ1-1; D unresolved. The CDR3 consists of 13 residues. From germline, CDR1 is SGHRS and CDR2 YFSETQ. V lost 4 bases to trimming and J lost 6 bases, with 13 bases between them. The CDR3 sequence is CASSLGMSAEAFF. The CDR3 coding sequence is TGCGCCAGCAGCCTCGGGATGTCGGCTGAAGCTTTCTTT.

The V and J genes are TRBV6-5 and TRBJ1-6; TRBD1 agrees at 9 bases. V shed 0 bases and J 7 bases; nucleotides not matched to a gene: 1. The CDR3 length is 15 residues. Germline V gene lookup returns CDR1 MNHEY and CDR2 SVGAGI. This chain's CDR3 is CASSYSGQGNSPLHF. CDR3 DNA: TGTGCCAGCAGTTACTCCGGACAGGGGAATTCACCCCTCCACTTT.

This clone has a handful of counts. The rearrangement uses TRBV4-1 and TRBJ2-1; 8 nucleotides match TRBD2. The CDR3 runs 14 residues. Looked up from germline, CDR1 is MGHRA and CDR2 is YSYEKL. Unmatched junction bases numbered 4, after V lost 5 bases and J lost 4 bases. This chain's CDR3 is CASSSAGGYNEQFF. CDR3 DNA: TGCGCCAGCAGCTCGGCGGGGGGATACAATGAGCAGTTCTTC.

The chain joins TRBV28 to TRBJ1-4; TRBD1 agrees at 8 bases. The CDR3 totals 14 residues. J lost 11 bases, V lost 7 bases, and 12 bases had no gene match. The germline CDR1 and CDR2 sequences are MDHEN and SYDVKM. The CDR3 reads CASTLGTGGLKLFF. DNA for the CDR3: TGTGCCAGCACCCTGGGGACAGGCGGACTCAAACTGTTTTTT.

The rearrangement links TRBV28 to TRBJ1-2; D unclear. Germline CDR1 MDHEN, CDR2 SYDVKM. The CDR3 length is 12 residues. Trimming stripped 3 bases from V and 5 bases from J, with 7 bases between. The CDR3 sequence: CASSFALYGYTF. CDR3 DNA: TGTGCCAGCAGTTTTGCGCTTTATGGCTACACCTTC.

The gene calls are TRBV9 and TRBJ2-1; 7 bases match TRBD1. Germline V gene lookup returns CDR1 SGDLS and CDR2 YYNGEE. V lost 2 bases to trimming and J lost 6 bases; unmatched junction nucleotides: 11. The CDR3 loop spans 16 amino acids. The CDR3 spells CASSVRDSALPNEQFF. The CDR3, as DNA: TGTGCCAGCAGCGTCCGGGACAGTGCCCTCCCCAATGAGCAGTTCTTC.

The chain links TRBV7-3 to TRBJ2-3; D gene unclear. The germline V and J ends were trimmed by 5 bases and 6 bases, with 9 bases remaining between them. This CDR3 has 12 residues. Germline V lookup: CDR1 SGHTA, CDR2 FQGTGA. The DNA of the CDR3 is TGTGCCAGCAGCGCCCAGCAGGATACGCAGTATTTT. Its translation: CASSAQQDTQYF.

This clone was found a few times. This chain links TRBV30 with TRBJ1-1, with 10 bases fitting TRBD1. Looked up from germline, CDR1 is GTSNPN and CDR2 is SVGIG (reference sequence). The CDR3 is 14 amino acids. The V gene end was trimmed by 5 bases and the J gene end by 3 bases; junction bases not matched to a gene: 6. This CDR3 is CAWGTGQGYTEAFF. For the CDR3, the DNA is TGTGCCTGGGGGACGGGACAGGGGTACACTGAAGCTTTCTTT.

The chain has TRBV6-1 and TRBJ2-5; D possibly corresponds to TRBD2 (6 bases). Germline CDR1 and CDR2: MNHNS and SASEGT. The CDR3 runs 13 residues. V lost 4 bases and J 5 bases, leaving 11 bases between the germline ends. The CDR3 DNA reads TGTGCCAGCAGTGTGTTAGGAGGGGAGACCCAGTACTTC. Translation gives CASSVLGGETQYF.

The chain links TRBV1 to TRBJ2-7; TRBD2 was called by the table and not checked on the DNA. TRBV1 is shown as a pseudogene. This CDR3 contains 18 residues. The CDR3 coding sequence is TGCACCAGCAGCCATCCCAGGACTAGCGGGGGGGCAATTTACGAGCAGTACTTC. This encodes CTSSHPRTSGGAIYEQYF.

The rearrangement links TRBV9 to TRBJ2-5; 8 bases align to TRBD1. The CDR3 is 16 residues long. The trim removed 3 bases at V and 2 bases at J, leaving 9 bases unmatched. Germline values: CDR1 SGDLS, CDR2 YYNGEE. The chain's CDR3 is CASSANQGQGQETQYF. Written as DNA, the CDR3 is TGTGCCAGCAGCGCCAACCAAGGACAGGGACAAGAGACCCAGTACTTC.

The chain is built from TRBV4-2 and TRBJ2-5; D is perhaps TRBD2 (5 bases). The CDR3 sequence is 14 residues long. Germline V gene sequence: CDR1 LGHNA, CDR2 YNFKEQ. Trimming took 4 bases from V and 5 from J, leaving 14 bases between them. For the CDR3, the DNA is TGTGCCAGCAGCCTCTCCGGGATCAGGGAGACCCAGTACTTC. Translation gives CASSLSGIRETQYF.

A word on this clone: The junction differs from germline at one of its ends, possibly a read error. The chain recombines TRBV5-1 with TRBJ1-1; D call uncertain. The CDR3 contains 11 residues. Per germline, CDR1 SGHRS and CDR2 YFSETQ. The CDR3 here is CASSLGSMVIF. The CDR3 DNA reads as TGCGCCAGCAGCCTGGGATCTATGGTAATCTTT. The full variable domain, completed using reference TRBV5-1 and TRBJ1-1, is KAGVTQTPRYLIKTRGQQVTLSCSPISGHRSVSWYQQTPGQGLQFLFEYFSETQRNKGNFPGRFSGRQFSNSRSEMNVSTLELGDSALYLCASSLGSMVIFGQGTRLTVV.

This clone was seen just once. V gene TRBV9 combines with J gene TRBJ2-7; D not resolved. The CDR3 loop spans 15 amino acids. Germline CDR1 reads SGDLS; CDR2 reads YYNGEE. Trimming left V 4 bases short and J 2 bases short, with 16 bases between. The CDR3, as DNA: TGTGCCAGCAGCCTCACCCCGGACCCAACCTACGAGCAGTACTTC. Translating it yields CASSLTPDPTYEQYF.

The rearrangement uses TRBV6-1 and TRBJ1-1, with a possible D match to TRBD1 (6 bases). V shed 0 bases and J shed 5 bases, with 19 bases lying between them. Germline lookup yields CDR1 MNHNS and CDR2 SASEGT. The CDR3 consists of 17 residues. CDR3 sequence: CASSEARGGGRRTEAFF. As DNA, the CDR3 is TGTGCCAGCAGTGAAGCACGCGGGGGGGGCCGAAGAACTGAAGCTTTCTTT.

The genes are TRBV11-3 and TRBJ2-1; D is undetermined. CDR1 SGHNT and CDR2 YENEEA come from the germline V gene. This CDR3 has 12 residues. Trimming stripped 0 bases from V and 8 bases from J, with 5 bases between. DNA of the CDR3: TGTGCCAGCAGCTTAGACAGGCATGAGCAGTTCTTC. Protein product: CASSLDRHEQFF.